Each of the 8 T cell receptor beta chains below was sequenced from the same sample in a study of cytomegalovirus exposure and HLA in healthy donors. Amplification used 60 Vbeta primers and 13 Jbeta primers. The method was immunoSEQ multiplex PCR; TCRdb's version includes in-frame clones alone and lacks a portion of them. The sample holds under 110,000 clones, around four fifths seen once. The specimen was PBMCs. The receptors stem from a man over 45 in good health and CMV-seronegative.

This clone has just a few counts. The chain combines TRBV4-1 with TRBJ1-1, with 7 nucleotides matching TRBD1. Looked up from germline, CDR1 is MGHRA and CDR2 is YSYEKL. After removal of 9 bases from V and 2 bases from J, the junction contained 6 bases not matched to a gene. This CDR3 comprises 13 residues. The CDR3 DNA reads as TGCGCCAGTCGACAGGGCCCTAACACTGAAGCTTTCTTT. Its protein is CASRQGPNTEAFF.

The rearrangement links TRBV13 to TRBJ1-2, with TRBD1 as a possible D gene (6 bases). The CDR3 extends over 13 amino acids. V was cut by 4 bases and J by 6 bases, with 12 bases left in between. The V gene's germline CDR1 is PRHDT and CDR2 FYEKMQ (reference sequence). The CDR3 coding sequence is TGTGCCAGCAGCTCCGACAGGTGTCATGGCTACACCTTC. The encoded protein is CASSSDRCHGYTF.

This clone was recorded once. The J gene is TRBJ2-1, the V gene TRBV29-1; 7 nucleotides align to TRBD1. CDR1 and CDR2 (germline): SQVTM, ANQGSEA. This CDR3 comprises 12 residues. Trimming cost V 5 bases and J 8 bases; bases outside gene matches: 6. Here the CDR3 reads CSVSPTGDEQFF. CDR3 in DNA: TGCAGCGTTTCCCCTACAGGGGATGAGCAGTTCTTC.

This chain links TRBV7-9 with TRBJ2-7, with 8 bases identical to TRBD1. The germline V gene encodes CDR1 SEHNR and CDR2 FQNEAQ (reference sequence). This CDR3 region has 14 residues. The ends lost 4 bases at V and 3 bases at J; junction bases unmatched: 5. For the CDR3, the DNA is TGTGCCAGCAGCTCGACAGGGGATAACTACGAGCAGTACGTC. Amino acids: CASSSTGDNYEQYV.

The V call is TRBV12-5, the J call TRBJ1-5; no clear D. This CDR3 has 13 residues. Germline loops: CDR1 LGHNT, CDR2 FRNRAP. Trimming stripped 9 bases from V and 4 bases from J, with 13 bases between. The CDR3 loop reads CASLLFRNQPQHF. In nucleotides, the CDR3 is TGTGCTAGCCTCCTGTTCAGGAATCAGCCCCAGCATTTT.

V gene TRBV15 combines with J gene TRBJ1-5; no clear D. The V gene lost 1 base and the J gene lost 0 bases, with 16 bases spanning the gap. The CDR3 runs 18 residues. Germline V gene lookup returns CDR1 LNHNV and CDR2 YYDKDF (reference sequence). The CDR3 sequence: CATSRGAKEAYSNQPQHF. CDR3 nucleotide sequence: TGTGCCACCAGCAGAGGGGCCAAAGAAGCCTATAGCAATCAGCCCCAGCATTTT. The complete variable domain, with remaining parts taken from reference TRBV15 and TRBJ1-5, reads DAMVIQNPRYQVTQFGKPVTLSCSQTLNHNVMYWYQQKSSQAPKLLFHYYDKDFNNEADTPDNFQSRRPNTSFCFLDIRSPGLGDTAMYLCATSRGAKEAYSNQPQHFGDGTRLSIL.

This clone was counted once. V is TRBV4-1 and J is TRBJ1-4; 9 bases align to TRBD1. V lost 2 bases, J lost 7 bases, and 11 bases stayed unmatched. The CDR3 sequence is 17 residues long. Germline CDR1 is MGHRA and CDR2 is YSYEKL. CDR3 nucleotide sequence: TGCGCCAGCAGCCAAAGGGCGCCGGGACAGGGAGGTGAAAAACTGTTTTTT. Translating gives CASSQRAPGQGGEKLFF.

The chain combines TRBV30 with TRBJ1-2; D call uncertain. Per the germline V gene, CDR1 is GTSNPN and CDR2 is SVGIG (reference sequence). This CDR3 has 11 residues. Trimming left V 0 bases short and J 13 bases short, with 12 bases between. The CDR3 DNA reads TGTGCCTGGAGTGTACGAGTTGCCTTCACCTTC. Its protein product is CAWSVRVAFTF.